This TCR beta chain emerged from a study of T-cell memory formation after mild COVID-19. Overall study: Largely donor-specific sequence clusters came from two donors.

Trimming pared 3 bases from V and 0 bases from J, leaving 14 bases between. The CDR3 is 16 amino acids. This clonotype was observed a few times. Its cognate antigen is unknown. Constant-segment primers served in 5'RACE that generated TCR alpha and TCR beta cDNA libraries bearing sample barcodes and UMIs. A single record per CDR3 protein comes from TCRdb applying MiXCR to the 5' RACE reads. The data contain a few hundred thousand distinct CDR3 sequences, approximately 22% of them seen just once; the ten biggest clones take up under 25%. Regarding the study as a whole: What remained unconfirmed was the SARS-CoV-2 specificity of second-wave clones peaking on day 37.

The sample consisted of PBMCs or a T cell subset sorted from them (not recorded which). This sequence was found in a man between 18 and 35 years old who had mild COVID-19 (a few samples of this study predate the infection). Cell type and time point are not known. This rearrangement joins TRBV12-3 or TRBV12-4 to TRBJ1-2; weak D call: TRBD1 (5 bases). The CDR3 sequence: CASSFGQGPANYGYTF. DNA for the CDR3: TGTGCCAGCAGTTTCGGCCAGGGCCCCGCTAACTATGGCTACACCTTC.